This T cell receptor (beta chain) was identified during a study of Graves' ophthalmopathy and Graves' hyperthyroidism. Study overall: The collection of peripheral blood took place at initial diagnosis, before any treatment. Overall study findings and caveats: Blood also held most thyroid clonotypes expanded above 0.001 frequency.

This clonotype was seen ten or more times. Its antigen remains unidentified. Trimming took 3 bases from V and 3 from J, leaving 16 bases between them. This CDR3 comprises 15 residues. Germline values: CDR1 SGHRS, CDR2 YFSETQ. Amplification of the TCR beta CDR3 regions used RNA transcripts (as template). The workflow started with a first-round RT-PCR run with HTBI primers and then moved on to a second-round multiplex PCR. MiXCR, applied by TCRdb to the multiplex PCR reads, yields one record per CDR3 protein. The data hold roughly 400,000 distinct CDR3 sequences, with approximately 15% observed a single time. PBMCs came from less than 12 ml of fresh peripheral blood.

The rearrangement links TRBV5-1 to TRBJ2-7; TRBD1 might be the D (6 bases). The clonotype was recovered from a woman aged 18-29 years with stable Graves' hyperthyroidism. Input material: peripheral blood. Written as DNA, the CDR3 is TGCGCCAGCAGCTCGTCAGCAACAGGGAGCTACGAGCAGTACTTC. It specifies CASSSSATGSYEQYF. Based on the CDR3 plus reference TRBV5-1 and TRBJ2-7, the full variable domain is KAGVTQTPRYLIKTRGQQVTLSCSPISGHRSVSWYQQTPGQGLQFLFEYFSETQRNKGNFPGRFSGRQFSNSRSEMNVSTLELGDSALYLCASSSSATGSYEQYFGPGTRLTVT.